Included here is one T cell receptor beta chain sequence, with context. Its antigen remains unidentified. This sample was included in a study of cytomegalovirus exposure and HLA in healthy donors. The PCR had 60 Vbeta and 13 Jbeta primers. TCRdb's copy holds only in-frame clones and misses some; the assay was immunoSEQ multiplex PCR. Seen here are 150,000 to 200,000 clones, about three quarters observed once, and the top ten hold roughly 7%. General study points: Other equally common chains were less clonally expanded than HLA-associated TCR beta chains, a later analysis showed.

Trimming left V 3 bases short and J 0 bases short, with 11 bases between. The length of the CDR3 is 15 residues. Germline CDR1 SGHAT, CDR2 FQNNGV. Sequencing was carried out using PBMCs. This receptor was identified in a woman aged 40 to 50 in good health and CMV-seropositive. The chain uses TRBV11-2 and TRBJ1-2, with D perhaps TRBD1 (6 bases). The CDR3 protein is CASSFGRGPNYGYTF. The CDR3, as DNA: TGTGCCAGCAGCTTTGGGCGGGGGCCTAACTATGGCTACACCTTC.